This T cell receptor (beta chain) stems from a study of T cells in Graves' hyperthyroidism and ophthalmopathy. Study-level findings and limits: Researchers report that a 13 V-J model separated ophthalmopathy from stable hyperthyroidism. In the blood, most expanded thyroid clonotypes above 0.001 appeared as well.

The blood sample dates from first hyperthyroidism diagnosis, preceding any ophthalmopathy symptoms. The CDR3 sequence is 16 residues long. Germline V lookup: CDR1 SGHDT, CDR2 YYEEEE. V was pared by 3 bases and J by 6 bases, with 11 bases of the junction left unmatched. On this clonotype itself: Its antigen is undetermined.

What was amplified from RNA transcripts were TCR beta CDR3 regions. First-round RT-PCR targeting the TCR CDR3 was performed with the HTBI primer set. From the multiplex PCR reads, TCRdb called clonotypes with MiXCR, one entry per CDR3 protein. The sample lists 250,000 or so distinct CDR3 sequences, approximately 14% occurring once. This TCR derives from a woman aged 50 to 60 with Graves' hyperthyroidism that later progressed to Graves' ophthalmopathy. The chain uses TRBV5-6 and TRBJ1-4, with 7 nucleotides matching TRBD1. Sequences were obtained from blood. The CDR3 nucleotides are TGTGCCAGCAGCTCACTGCCGGGACAGCGATATGAAAAACTGTTTTTT. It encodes CASSSLPGQRYEKLFF.